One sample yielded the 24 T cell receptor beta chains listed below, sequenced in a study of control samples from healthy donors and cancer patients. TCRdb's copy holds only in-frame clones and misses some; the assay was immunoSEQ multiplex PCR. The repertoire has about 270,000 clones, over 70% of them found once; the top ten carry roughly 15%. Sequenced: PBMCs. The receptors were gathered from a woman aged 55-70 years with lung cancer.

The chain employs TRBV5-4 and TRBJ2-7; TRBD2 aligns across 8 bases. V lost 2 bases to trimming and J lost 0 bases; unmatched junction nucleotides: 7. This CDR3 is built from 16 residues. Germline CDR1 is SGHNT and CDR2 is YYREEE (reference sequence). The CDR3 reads CASSFGHSGISYEQYF. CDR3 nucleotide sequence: TGTGCCAGCAGCTTCGGCCATAGCGGGATCTCCTACGAGCAGTACTTC.

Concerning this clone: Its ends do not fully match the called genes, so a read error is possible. CDR3 protein: CASSLDRPPHF. The CDR3 DNA reads TGTGCCAGCAGCCTGGACAGGCCCCCGCACTTC. The chain is built from TRBV7-8 and TRBJ2-7; 7 bases map to TRBD1. This CDR3 is built from 11 residues. Germline CDR1 SGHVS, CDR2 FQNEAQ.

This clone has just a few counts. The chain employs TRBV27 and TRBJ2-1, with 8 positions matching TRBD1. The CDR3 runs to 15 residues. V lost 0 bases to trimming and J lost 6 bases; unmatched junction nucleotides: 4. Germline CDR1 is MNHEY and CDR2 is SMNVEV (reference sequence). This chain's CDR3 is CASSLSWTGSNEQFF. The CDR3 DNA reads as TGTGCCAGCAGTTTATCTTGGACAGGGAGCAATGAGCAGTTCTTC.

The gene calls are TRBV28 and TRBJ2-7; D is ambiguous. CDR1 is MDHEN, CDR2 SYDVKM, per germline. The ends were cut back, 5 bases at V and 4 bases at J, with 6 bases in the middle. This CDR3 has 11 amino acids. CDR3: CASSPGYEQYF. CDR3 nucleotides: TGTGCCAGCAGTCCGGGTTACGAGCAGTACTTC.

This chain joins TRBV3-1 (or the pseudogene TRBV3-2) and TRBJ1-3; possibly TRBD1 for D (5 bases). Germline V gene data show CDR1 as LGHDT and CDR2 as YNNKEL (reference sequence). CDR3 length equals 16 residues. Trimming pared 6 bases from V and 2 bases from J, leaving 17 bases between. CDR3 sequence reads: CASSPYRGLTGNTIYF. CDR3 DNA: TGTGCCAGCAGTCCTTACCGGGGCCTGACTGGAAACACCATATATTTT.

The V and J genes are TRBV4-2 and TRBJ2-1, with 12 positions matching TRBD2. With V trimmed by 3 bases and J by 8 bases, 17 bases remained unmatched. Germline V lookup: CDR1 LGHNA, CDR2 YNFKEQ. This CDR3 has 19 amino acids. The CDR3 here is CASSHRLLPGASGGDEQFF. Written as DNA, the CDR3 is TGTGCCAGCAGCCACAGATTACTACCGGGGGCTAGCGGGGGGGATGAGCAGTTCTTC.

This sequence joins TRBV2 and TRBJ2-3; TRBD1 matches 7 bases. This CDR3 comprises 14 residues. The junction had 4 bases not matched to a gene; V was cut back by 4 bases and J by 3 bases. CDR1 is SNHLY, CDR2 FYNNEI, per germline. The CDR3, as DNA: TGTGCCAGCAGTGGAAGACAGGGTACAGATACGCAGTATTTT. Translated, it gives CASSGRQGTDTQYF.

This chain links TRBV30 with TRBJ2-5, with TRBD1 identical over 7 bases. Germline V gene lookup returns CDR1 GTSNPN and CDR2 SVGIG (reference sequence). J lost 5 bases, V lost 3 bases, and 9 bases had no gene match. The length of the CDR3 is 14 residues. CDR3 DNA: TGTGCCTGGAGACAACAGGGGACGGCGGAGACCCAGTACTTC. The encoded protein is CAWRQQGTAETQYF.

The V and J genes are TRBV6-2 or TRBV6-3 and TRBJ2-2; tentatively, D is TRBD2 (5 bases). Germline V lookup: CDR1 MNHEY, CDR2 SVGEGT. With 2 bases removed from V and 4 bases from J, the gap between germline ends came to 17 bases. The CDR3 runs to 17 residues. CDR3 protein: CASSYVIKRTLTGELFF. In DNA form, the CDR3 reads TGTGCCAGCAGTTACGTGATAAAGCGGACTCTCACCGGGGAGCTGTTTTTT.

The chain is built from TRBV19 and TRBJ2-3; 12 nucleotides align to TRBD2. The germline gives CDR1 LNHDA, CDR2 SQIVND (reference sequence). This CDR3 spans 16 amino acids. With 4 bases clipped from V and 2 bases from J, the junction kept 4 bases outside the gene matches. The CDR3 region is CASSTSGGAYTDTQYF. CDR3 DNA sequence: TGTGCCAGTAGTACTAGCGGGGGGGCCTACACAGATACGCAGTATTTT.

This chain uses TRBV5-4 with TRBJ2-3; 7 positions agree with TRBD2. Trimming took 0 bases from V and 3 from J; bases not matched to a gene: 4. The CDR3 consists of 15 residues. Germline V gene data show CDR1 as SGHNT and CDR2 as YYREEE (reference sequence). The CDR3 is CASSLGSSGTDTQYF. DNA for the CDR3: TGTGCCAGCAGCTTGGGGAGTAGCGGGACAGATACGCAGTATTTT.

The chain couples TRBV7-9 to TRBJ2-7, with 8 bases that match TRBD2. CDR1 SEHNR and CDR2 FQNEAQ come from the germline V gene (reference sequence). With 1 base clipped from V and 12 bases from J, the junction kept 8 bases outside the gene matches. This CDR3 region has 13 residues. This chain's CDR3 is CASSLDAASGWYF. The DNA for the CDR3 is TGTGCCAGCAGCTTAGATGCGGCTAGCGGGTGGTACTTC.

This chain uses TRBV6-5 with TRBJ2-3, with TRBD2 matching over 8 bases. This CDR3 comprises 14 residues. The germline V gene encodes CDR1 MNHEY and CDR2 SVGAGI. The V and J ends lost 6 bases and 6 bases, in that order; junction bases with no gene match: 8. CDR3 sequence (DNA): TGTGCCAGCAGAGTCGGACTAGCTTCCGATACGCAGTATTTT. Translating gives CASRVGLASDTQYF.

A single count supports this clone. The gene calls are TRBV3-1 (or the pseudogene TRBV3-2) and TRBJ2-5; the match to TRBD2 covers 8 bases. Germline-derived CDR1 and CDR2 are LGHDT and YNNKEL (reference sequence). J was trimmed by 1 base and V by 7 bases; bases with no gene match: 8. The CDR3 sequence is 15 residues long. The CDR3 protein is CASTRLAIGQETQYF. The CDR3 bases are TGTGCCAGCACCCGACTAGCGATCGGCCAAGAGACCCAGTACTTC.

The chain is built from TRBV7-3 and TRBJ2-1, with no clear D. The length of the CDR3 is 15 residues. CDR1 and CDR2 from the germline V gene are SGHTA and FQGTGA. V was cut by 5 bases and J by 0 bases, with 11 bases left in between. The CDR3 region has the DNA TGTGCCAGCAGCCCAGGTCGAAGCTCCTACAATGAGCAGTTCTTC. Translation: CASSPGRSSYNEQFF.

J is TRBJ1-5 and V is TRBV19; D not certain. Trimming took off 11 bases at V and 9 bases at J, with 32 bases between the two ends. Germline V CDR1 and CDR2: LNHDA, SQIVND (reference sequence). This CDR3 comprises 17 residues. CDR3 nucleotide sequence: TGTGCCCCCGCCTTGATCGTTTCAGTGAAATCAAGGCGGCCCCAGCATTTT. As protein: CAPALIVSVKSRRPQHF.

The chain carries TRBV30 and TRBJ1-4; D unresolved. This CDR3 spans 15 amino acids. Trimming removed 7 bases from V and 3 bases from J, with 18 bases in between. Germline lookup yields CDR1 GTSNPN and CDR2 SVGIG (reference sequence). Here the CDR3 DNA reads TGTGCCTTACGGACCTCCTATTTTGCTAATGAAAAACTGTTTTTT. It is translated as CALRTSYFANEKLFF.

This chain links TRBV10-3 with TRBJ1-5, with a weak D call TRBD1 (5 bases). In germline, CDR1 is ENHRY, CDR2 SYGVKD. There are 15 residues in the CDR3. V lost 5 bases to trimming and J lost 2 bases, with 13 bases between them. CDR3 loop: CAISPGPEGNQPQHF. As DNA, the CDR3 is TGTGCCATCAGTCCGGGACCTGAGGGCAATCAGCCCCAGCATTTT.

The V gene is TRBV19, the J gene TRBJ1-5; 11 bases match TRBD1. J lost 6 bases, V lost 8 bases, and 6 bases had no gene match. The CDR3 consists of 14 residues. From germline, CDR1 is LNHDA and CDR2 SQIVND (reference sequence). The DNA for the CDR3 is TGTGCCAGTGCCGGGACAGGGGGAACTCAGCCCCAGCATTTT. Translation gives CASAGTGGTQPQHF.

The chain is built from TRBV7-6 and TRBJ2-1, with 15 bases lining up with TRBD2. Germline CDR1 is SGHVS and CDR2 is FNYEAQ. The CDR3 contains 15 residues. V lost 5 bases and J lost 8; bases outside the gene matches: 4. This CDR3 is CASSRTSGGAHEQFF. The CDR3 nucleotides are TGTGCCAGCAGCCGGACTAGCGGGGGGGCCCATGAGCAGTTCTTC. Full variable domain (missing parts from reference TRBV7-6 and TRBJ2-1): GAGVSQSPRYKVTKRGQDVALRCDPISGHVSLYWYRQALGQGPEFLTYFNYEAQQDKSGLPNDRFSAERPEGSISTLTIQRTEQRDSAMYRCASSRTSGGAHEQFFGPGTRLTVL.

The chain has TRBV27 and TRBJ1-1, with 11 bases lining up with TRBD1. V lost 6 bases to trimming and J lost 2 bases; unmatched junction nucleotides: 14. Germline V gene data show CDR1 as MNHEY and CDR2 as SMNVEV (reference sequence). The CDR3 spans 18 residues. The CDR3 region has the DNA TGTGCCAGCAGGGAGGGGACAGGGGGAGGGGGAAAAAACACTGAAGCTTTCTTT. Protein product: CASREGTGGGGKNTEAFF.

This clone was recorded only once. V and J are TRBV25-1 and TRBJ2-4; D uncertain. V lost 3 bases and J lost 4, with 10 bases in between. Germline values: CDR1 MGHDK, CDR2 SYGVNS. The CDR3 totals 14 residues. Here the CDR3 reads CASSDKGSKNIQYF. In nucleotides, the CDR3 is TGTGCCAGCAGTGACAAGGGATCAAAAAACATTCAGTACTTC.

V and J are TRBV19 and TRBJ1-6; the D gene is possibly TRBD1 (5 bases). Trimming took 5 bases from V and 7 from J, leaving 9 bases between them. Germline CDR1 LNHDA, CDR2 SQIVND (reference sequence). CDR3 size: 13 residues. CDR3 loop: CASSPGSNSPLHF. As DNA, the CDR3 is TGTGCCAGTAGTCCAGGGAGCAATTCACCCCTCCACTTT.

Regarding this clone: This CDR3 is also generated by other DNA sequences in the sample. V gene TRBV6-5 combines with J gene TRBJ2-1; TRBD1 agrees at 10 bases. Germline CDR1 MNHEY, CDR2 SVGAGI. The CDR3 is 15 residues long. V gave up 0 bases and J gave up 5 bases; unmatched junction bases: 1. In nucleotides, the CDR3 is TGTGCCAGCAGTTACTCGGGACAGGGGAACAATGAGCAGTTCTTC. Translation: CASSYSGQGNNEQFF.